These 22 T cell receptor beta chains share one sample of origin, sequenced in a study of shared T cell receptors in the human thymus. The repertoire was sequenced with immunoSEQ multiplex PCR; TCRdb's copy has only in-frame clones and lacks some. The profile shows over 350,000 clones, roughly 94% of them singletons. The sequenced material came from thymocytes. The receptors originated from a human donor.

The V and J genes are TRBV27 and TRBJ2-1, with a tentative D call TRBD2 (6 bases). Trimming removed 6 bases from V and 5 bases from J, with 20 bases in between. CDR1 and CDR2 from the germline V gene are MNHEY and SMNVEV (reference sequence). The CDR3 spans 16 residues. CDR3 bases: TGTGCCAGCAGGGTGCGATGGGTAGCGGCCAACAATGAGCAGTTCTTC. Its translation: CASRVRWVAANNEQFF.

The chain has TRBV5-6 and TRBJ2-5; possible D gene TRBD1, 6 bases. Near its end, the DNA agrees better with TRBJ2-7, so the J call may be wrong. Germline assignment: CDR1 SGHDT and CDR2 YYEEEE. The CDR3 loop spans 14 amino acids. CDR3 amino acids: CASSQPGTYYEQYF. The CDR3 DNA reads TGTGCCAGCAGCCAGCCCGGGACATATTACGAGCAGTACTTC.

V usage is TRBV6-4 and J usage is TRBJ1-2; maybe TRBD1 (5 bases). This CDR3 spans 11 amino acids. The V gene's germline CDR1 is MRHNA and CDR2 SNTAGT. The germline V and J ends were trimmed by 6 bases and 6 bases, with 8 bases remaining between them. The CDR3 DNA reads as TGTGCCAGCAGGGGGACGAATGGCTACACCTTC. This translates into CASRGTNGYTF.

The V gene is TRBV2, the J gene TRBJ2-1; D not resolved. The ends were cut back, 11 bases at V and 8 bases at J, with 16 bases in the middle. CDR3 length: 12 residues. Germline loops: CDR1 SNHLY, CDR2 FYNNEI. DNA of the CDR3: TGTGCCCACACCTCCCCCCTGGATGAGCAGTTCTTC. This encodes CAHTSPLDEQFF.

The chain employs TRBV7-9 and TRBJ2-7, with TRBD1 as a possible D gene (6 bases). The ends were cut back, 7 bases at V and 5 bases at J, with 18 bases in the middle. CDR3 length equals 14 residues. Germline V CDR1 and CDR2: SEHNR, FQNEAQ (reference sequence). For the CDR3, the DNA is TGTGCCAGCACCTTGACAGGCTTCCAGAACGAGCAGTACTTC. It encodes CASTLTGFQNEQYF. The variable domain in full, completed from reference TRBV7-9 and TRBJ2-7, reads DTGVSQNPRHKITKRGQNVTFRCDPISEHNRLYWYRQTLGQGPEFLTYFQNEAQLEKSRLLSDRFSAERPKGSFSTLEIQRTEQGDSAMYLCASTLTGFQNEQYFGPGTRLTVT.

The rearrangement links TRBV28 to TRBJ1-5; D unresolved. The V gene's germline CDR1 is MDHEN and CDR2 SYDVKM. There are 17 residues in the CDR3. V was trimmed by 3 bases and J by 7 bases, leaving 22 bases between them. CDR3 residues: CASSFVTRSLSAQPQHF. CDR3 sequence (DNA): TGTGCCAGCAGTTTCGTGACACGATCTCTTTCGGCACAGCCCCAGCATTTT.

This chain joins TRBV19 and TRBJ1-5; D is possibly TRBD1 (6 bases). The length of the CDR3 is 15 residues. In germline, CDR1 is LNHDA, CDR2 SQIVND (reference sequence). V shed 1 base and J shed 5 bases, with 12 bases lying between them. Written as DNA, the CDR3 is TGTGCCAGTAGTATAGTCCGGACAGACTATCAGCCCCAGCATTTT. Amino acids: CASSIVRTDYQPQHF.

V gene TRBV20-1 combines with J gene TRBJ1-1; D is unresolved. This CDR3 has 9 amino acids. Trimming shortened V by 7 bases and J by 11 bases, and 11 bases separated the two germline ends. Germline V gene lookup returns CDR1 DFQATT and CDR2 SNEGSKA (reference sequence). The CDR3 sequence: CSVEGLAFF. The CDR3, as DNA: TGCAGTGTGGAGGGTTTGGCTTTCTTT.

The chain combines TRBV7-9 with TRBJ2-7; TRBD2 matches at 7 bases. Germline V lookup: CDR1 SEHNR, CDR2 FQNEAQ (reference sequence). There are 13 residues in the CDR3. J was trimmed by 2 bases and V by 3 bases; bases with no gene match: 1. Here the CDR3 reads CASSFGLAYEQYF. The CDR3 coding sequence is TGTGCCAGCAGCTTCGGACTAGCCTACGAGCAGTACTTC.

The chain combines TRBV7-9 with TRBJ2-4; 7 bases fit TRBD2. The junction had 12 bases not matched to a gene; V was cut back by 1 base and J by 0 bases. The germline V gene encodes CDR1 SEHNR and CDR2 FQNEAQ (reference sequence). The length of the CDR3 is 19 residues. Written as DNA, the CDR3 is TGTGCCAGCAGCTTAGGAAGCCCGCGACTAGCCGTAGCCAAAAACATTCAGTACTTC. It translates to CASSLGSPRLAVAKNIQYF.

V usage is TRBV14 and J usage is TRBJ2-7; D is undetermined. Trimming cost V 4 bases and J 4 bases, with 8 bases left between them. Germline V gives CDR1 SGHDN, CDR2 FVKESK. The CDR3 loop spans 12 amino acids. The CDR3 DNA reads TGTGCCAGCAGCCTGGGGTCGTACGAGCAGTACTTC. Translating it yields CASSLGSYEQYF.

This chain uses TRBV29-1 with TRBJ2-1, with TRBD2 matching over 12 bases. Germline loops: CDR1 SQVTM, CDR2 ANQGSEA. The CDR3 is 17 amino acids. V was pared by 7 bases and J by 2 bases, with 12 bases of the junction left unmatched. The CDR3 region is CSGGGLAGRSTYNEQFF. The CDR3 DNA reads as TGCAGCGGGGGGGGACTAGCGGGCCGGTCGACCTACAATGAGCAGTTCTTC.

V gene TRBV7-9 combines with J gene TRBJ2-1, with D unresolved. The germline V gene has CDR1 SEHNR and CDR2 FQNEAQ (reference sequence). The CDR3 is 12 amino acids. V shed 3 bases and J shed 5 bases, with 5 bases lying between them. CDR3 nucleotide sequence: TGTGCCAGCAGCTTTCAGAACAATGAGCAGTTCTTC. Translation: CASSFQNNEQFF.

The J gene is TRBJ2-7, the V gene TRBV7-2, with D perhaps matching TRBD1 (6 bases). Germline CDR1 reads SGHTA; CDR2 reads FQGNSA. V lost 4 bases, J lost 1 base, and 17 bases lay in between. The CDR3 has 16 residues. DNA for the CDR3: TGTGCCAGCAGCTGCTTACAGGGCGCAAATTCCTACGAGCAGTACTTC. Translated: CASSCLQGANSYEQYF.

The rearrangement joins TRBV5-1 to TRBJ2-4; either TRBD1 or TRBD2 may fit D (5 bases each). V was cut by 4 bases and J by 8 bases, with 16 bases left in between. This CDR3 spans 14 amino acids. Germline-derived CDR1 and CDR2 are SGHRS and YFSETQ. CDR3 protein: CASSPTPRGDIQYF. CDR3 coding DNA: TGCGCCAGCAGCCCTACTCCCAGAGGGGACATTCAGTACTTC.

The chain has TRBV30 and TRBJ2-6, with a possible D match to TRBD1 (5 bases). This CDR3 is 18 amino acids long. V was trimmed by 3 bases and J by 0 bases, leaving 18 bases between them. Looked up from germline, CDR1 is GTSNPN and CDR2 is SVGIG (reference sequence). This CDR3 reads CAWSRPGATTSGANVLTF. CDR3 coding DNA: TGTGCCTGGAGCCGACCTGGGGCCACCACCTCTGGGGCCAACGTCCTGACTTTC.

The chain has TRBV11-3 and TRBJ2-7; D is undetermined. Looked up from germline, CDR1 is SGHNT and CDR2 is YENEEA. Trimming cost V 3 bases and J 1 base, with 10 bases left between them. This CDR3 has 14 residues. The CDR3 loop reads CASSLNGPSYEQYF. The CDR3 DNA reads as TGTGCCAGCAGCTTGAATGGGCCTTCCTACGAGCAGTACTTC. Together with reference TRBV11-3 and TRBJ2-7, the CDR3 gives the full variable domain: EAGVVQSPRYKIIEKKQPVAFWCNPISGHNTLYWYLQNLGQGPELLIRYENEEAVDDSQLPKDRFSAERLKGVDSTLKIQPAELGDSAVYLCASSLNGPSYEQYFGPGTRLTVT.

CDR3 protein: CAWSVSSGGHTDTQYF. The CDR3 region has the DNA TGTGCCTGGAGTGTATCTAGCGGGGGACACACAGATACGCAGTATTTT. The V and J genes are TRBV30 and TRBJ2-3; the match to TRBD2 covers 10 bases. The junction had 5 bases not matched to a gene; V was cut back by 0 bases and J by 2 bases. The CDR3 runs to 16 residues. Looked up from germline, CDR1 is GTSNPN and CDR2 is SVGIG (reference sequence).

V and J are TRBV28 and TRBJ2-3, with 10 bases identical to TRBD2. J gave up 4 bases and V 6 bases, and 7 bases lay outside the gene matches. Per germline, CDR1 MDHEN and CDR2 SYDVKM. The CDR3 is 15 amino acids. The CDR3 nucleotides are TGTGCCAGCAGGACAGCGGGAGGGCATCCAGATACGCAGTATTTT. This gives the protein CASRTAGGHPDTQYF. The full variable domain, completed using reference TRBV28 and TRBJ2-3, is DVKVTQSSRYLVKRTGEKVFLECVQDMDHENMFWYRQDPGLGLRLIYFSYDVKMKEKGDIPEGYSVSREKKERFSLILESASTNQTSMYLCASRTAGGHPDTQYFGPGTRLTVL.

This clone has just one count. The chain employs TRBV6-1 and TRBJ2-1; 7 bases map to TRBD1. This CDR3 is built from 15 residues. Per the germline V gene, CDR1 is MNHNS and CDR2 is SASEGT. The V gene end was trimmed by 4 bases and the J gene end by 1 base; junction bases not matched to a gene: 4. The CDR3 DNA is TGTGCCAGCAGTGGAGGGGGACAGTCCTACAATGAGCAGTTCTTC. This translates into CASSGGGQSYNEQFF.

This chain uses TRBV5-6 with TRBJ2-1; D gene uncertain. This CDR3 region has 13 residues. V was cut by 4 bases and J by 8 bases, with 13 bases left in between. Germline V gene data show CDR1 as SGHDT and CDR2 as YYEEEE. CDR3 coding DNA: TGTGCCAGCAGCCCCGCGTGGAAACATGAGCAGTTCTTC. Its translation: CASSPAWKHEQFF.

The chain uses TRBV11-2 and TRBJ2-1; D possibly uses TRBD1 or TRBD2 (6 bases each). Trimming pared 5 bases from V and 4 bases from J, leaving 18 bases between. Germline CDR1 and CDR2: SGHAT and FQNNGV. This CDR3 region has 16 residues. The CDR3 here is CASSPAGGQPYNEQFF. In DNA form, the CDR3 reads TGTGCCAGCAGCCCAGCGGGCGGACAGCCTTACAATGAGCAGTTCTTC. The whole variable domain, remainder taken from reference TRBV11-2 and TRBJ2-1, is EAGVAQSPRYKIIEKRQSVAFWCNPISGHATLYWYQQILGQGPKLLIQFQNNGVVDDSQLPKDRFSAERLKGVDSTLKIQPAKLEDSAVYLCASSPAGGQPYNEQFFGPGTRLTVL.